The 13 T cell receptor beta chains listed next were all sequenced from one sample in a study of regulatory T cells in long-lasting Graves disease. Arm-PCR of CDR3 regions with iRepertoire HTBI primers generated TCR beta libraries. Each CDR3 protein gets one entry after TCRdb re-called the multiplex PCR reads with MiXCR. Of roughly 560,000 distinct CDR3 sequences listed, about 16% were seen once; the top ten hold about 25%. Time point noted: newly diagnosed GD, antithyroid drugs for less than 3 months. With RNA extracted from PBMCs as input, the TCR library was made. The data also belong to a second study, concerning T cells in Graves' hyperthyroidism and ophthalmopathy.

Sample: peripheral blood mononuclear cells (PBMCs), taken at new diagnosis, from a patient treated with antithyroid drugs. These receptors all come from a middle-aged woman with Graves disease.

This clonotype was seen many times. The chain is built from TRBV30 and TRBJ1-3; D call uncertain. Deletions cut 5 bases from V and 0 bases from J, with 11 bases between. Germline V gives CDR1 GTSNPN, CDR2 SVGIG (reference sequence). The CDR3 has 14 amino acids. The DNA for the CDR3 is TGTGCCTGGTCAATGGGGTTCTCTGGAAACACCATATATTTT. This translates into CAWSMGFSGNTIYF. Full variable domain (remainder filled in from reference TRBV30 and TRBJ1-3): SQTIHQWPATLVQPVGSPLSLECTVEGTSNPNLYWYRQAAGRGLQLLFYSVGIGQISSEVPQNLSASRPQDRQFILSSKKLLLSDSGFYLCAWSMGFSGNTIYFGEGSWLTVV.

The table lists this clonotype with a count of one. The V gene is TRBV14, the J gene TRBJ2-7, with D perhaps given as TRBD1 or TRBD2 (5 bases each). V lost 1 base to trimming and J lost 3 bases, with 10 bases between them. In germline, CDR1 is SGHDN, CDR2 FVKESK. The CDR3 length is 14 residues. CDR3 coding DNA: TGTGCCAGCAGCCAAGGGGGGTTGGACTACGAGCAGTACTTC. Protein sequence: CASSQGGLDYEQYF.

This clonotype appeared many times. The V call is TRBV30, the J call TRBJ2-3, with D tentatively TRBD1 or TRBD2 (5 bases each). Between the trimmed V and J ends, which lost 8 bases and 2 bases, there was a span of 14 bases. The CDR3 runs 13 residues. Germline CDR1 is GTSNPN and CDR2 is SVGIG (reference sequence). The CDR3 loop reads CAGTGRNTDTQYF. As DNA, the CDR3 is TGTGCCGGGACGGGGCGAAACACAGATACGCAGTATTTT.

The chain carries TRBV4-1 and TRBJ1-5; D is ambiguous. This CDR3 comprises 14 residues. The germline CDR1 and CDR2 sequences are MGHRA and YSYEKL. Trimming removed 1 base at V and 3 bases at J, with 7 bases between. CDR3 protein: CASSQGAYNQPQHF. In nucleotides, the CDR3 is TGCGCCAGCAGCCAAGGGGCTTACAATCAGCCCCAGCATTTT.

This clonotype has a count of ten or more. The J gene is TRBJ2-1, the V gene TRBV20-1; 13 nucleotides align to TRBD2. This CDR3 is 15 amino acids long. The junction had 11 bases not matched to a gene; V was cut back by 5 bases and J by 10 bases. CDR1 is DFQATT and CDR2 is SNEGSKA in the germline V gene (reference sequence). The chain's CDR3 is CSARNGLAGDQEQFF. CDR3 sequence (DNA): TGCAGTGCTCGCAACGGACTAGCGGGGGATCAGGAGCAGTTCTTC.

This clonotype was observed many times. This chain connects TRBV6-1 to TRBJ1-1, with no clear D. CDR3 length equals 18 residues. Germline CDR1 is MNHNS and CDR2 is SASEGT. The V and J ends lost 5 bases and 5 bases respectively, with 27 bases between them. CDR3: CASSLNSPPGLPGTEAFF. The CDR3 DNA reads as TGTGCCAGCAGTCTTAATAGCCCTCCGGGCCTCCCGGGGACTGAAGCTTTCTTT.

With regard to this clonotype: This may come from a read error, since a much larger clone is one base off. The chain uses TRBV7-3 and TRBJ2-1; a weak D match, TRBD1 (6 bases). V shed 4 bases and J shed 4 bases, with 14 bases lying between them. CDR1 and CDR2 (germline): SGHTA, FQGTGA. This CDR3 has 15 amino acids. The CDR3 bases are TGTGCCAGCAGCTGGGGGTCAGGGGAATACAATGAGCAGTTCTTC. Residues: CASSWGSGEYNEQFF.

The V and J genes are TRBV19 and TRBJ2-3; D gene uncertain. This CDR3 is 11 amino acids long. Germline V gene sequence: CDR1 LNHDA, CDR2 SQIVND (reference sequence). Trimming removed 5 bases from V and 6 bases from J, with 6 bases in between. The CDR3 DNA reads TGTGCCAGTAGTTACCAGGATACGCAGTATTTT. Translation gives CASSYQDTQYF.

The rearrangement joins TRBV6-5 to TRBJ2-7; the D is unclear. The germline V gene encodes CDR1 MNHEY and CDR2 SVGAGI. Trimming pared 0 bases from V and 3 bases from J, leaving 9 bases between. The CDR3 length is 14 residues. The CDR3 reads CASSYSVNRYEQYF. The CDR3 nucleotides read TGTGCCAGCAGTTACTCGGTAAACCGCTACGAGCAGTACTTC.

V gene TRBV29-1 combines with J gene TRBJ1-2, with D tentatively TRBD1 (5 bases). This CDR3 has 13 residues. Germline CDR1 and CDR2: SQVTM and ANQGSEA. Deletions cut 6 bases from V and 5 bases from J, with 16 bases between. In DNA form, the CDR3 reads TGCAGCGTCCTAGACGGGACGGAATATGGCTACACCTTC. Amino acid sequence: CSVLDGTEYGYTF.

Many counts were recorded for this clonotype. Written as DNA, the CDR3 is TGTGCCTGGAGTGTCTCGAGCTACGAGCAGTACTTC. Amino acids: CAWSVSSYEQYF. V is TRBV30 and J is TRBJ2-7; D unresolved. Germline loops: CDR1 GTSNPN, CDR2 SVGIG (reference sequence). Trimming cost V 0 bases and J 3 bases, with 6 bases left between them. This CDR3 is 12 amino acids long.

This clonotype was observed many times. In DNA form, the CDR3 reads TGTGCCACCAGCAGAATTCAGGGTTCGGCTGAAGCTTTCTTT. It yields the protein CATSRIQGSAEAFF. V gene TRBV15 combines with J gene TRBJ1-1, with D possibly matching TRBD1 (5 bases). Trimming took off 2 bases at V and 6 bases at J, with 13 bases between the two ends. Per the germline V gene, CDR1 is LNHNV and CDR2 is YYDKDF (reference sequence). The CDR3 length is 14 residues.

This clonotype was seen many times. The chain joins TRBV3-1 to TRBJ1-1; D not resolved. This CDR3 is built from 12 residues. Trimming removed 4 bases from V and 4 bases from J, with 7 bases in between. Germline CDR1 LGHDT, CDR2 YNNKEL (reference sequence). The CDR3 is CASSPGSTEAFF. The CDR3 DNA reads as TGTGCCAGCAGCCCAGGAAGCACTGAAGCTTTCTTT.